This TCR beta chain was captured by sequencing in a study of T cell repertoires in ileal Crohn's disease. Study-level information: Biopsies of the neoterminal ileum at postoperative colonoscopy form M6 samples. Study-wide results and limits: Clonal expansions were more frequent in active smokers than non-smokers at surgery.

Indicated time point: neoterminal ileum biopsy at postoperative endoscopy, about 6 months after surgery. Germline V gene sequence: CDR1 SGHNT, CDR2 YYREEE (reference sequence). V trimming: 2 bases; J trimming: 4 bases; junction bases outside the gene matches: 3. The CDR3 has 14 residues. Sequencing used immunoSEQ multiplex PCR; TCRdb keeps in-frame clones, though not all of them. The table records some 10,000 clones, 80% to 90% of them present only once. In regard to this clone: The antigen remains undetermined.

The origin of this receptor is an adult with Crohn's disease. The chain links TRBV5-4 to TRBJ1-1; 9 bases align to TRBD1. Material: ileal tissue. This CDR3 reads CASSLRQGGTEAFF. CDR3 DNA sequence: TGTGCCAGCAGCTTAAGACAGGGGGGCACTGAAGCTTTCTTT.